This TCR beta chain was observed in a study of CXCR3-negative and CXCR3-positive naive CD8 T cells. The study, taken as a whole, reports: Memory cells differed in TRBV-TRBJ usage, but naive CXCR3-negative and CXCR3-positive cells had similar usage. TRB CDR3s were more hydrophobic in CXCR3-positive than in CXCR3-negative naive cells.

Triplicate sorts of under 350,000 cells per CD8+ subset. About this clonotype: Its antigen is not identified.

UMI-labeled 5' RACE TRB cDNA libraries were prepared from the cells. TCRdb re-called the 5' RACE reads and catalogs CDR3 proteins one per entry, DNA excluded. The table lists around 160,000 distinct CDR3 sequences. Germline V lookup: CDR1 MDHEN, CDR2 SYDVKM. The CDR3 is 13 residues long. Sample: naive CXCR3+ CD8+ T cells from blood. Regarding subset: CD45RO-CCR7+CD27+CD95- naive CD8+ T cells expressing CXCR3 (TNR3+). This sequence joins TRBV28 and TRBJ2-1. The origin of this receptor is a human donor in good health. Some clones in this sample may be carry-over from other donors' samples. The CDR3 loop reads CASSLTRVDEQFF.